What follows are 7 T cell receptor beta chains derived from one specimen sequenced in a study of CD8 T cells in ankylosing spondylitis. TCRdb independently ran MiXCR on the 5' RACE reads; one entry per CDR3 protein. The sample comprises hundreds of thousands of distinct CDR3 sequences, 20% of which are singletons, and approximately 14% rests with the top ten. Sequencing used blood, either unsorted or a sorted T cell fraction (not recorded which). These TCRs come from a male donor with ankylosing spondylitis or in good health (not recorded which).

The J gene is TRBJ2-3, the V gene TRBV19; D gene ambiguous. The CDR3 is 14 residues long. V shed 2 bases and J shed 2 bases, with 8 bases lying between them. The V gene's germline CDR1 is LNHDA and CDR2 SQIVND (reference sequence). Written as DNA, the CDR3 is TGTGCCAGTAGTATATTGCCAGACACAGATACGCAGTATTTT. Its protein product is CASSILPDTDTQYF.

V and J are TRBV7-9 and TRBJ2-1; 9 bases fit TRBD1. V was pared by 7 bases and J by 7 bases, with 11 bases of the junction left unmatched. The CDR3 is 15 amino acids. Looked up from germline, CDR1 is SEHNR and CDR2 is FQNEAQ (reference sequence). The CDR3 reads CASIPMGTGINEQFF. As DNA, the CDR3 is TGTGCCAGCATCCCCATGGGGACAGGGATTAATGAGCAGTTCTTC. Full variable domain (rest looked up from reference TRBV7-9 and TRBJ2-1): DTGVSQNPRHKITKRGQNVTFRCDPISEHNRLYWYRQTLGQGPEFLTYFQNEAQLEKSRLLSDRFSAERPKGSFSTLEIQRTEQGDSAMYLCASIPMGTGINEQFFGPGTRLTVL.

The gene calls are TRBV6-2 or TRBV6-3 and TRBJ1-1; D unclear. The CDR3 sequence is 13 residues long. The germline gives CDR1 MNHEY, CDR2 SVGEGT. The germline V and J ends were trimmed by 6 bases and 5 bases, with 13 bases remaining between them. CDR3: CASRPTPVTEAFF. The CDR3 DNA follows: TGTGCCAGCAGACCGACCCCCGTGACTGAAGCTTTCTTT.

This clonotype was recorded a few times. The V and J genes are TRBV10-2 and TRBJ2-5; 7 nucleotides match TRBD1. The CDR3 runs to 14 residues. Trimming cost V 6 bases and J 5 bases; bases outside gene matches: 9. Germline V gene data show CDR1 as WSHSY and CDR2 as SAAADI. CDR3 loop: CASRSEGALETQYF. The CDR3 coding sequence is TGCGCCAGCAGAAGTGAGGGGGCGTTGGAGACCCAGTACTTC.

This clonotype was detected only once. This chain links TRBV12-3 or TRBV12-4 with TRBJ2-7; 10 bases are shared with TRBD1. The V and J ends lost 4 bases and 4 bases, in that order; junction bases with no gene match: 7. The CDR3 has 15 amino acids. The CDR3 region is CASSWGTGVKYEQYF. CDR3 nucleotide sequence: TGTGCCAGCAGTTGGGGGACAGGGGTTAAGTACGAGCAGTACTTC.

The V and J genes are TRBV12-3 or TRBV12-4 and TRBJ2-4; 7 nucleotides line up with TRBD1. The CDR3 covers 16 residues. V lost 5 bases to trimming and J lost 4 bases; unmatched junction nucleotides: 11. The CDR3 loop reads CASSLVPGTDKNIQYF. CDR3 DNA sequence: TGTGCCAGCAGTCTCGTCCCCGGGACAGATAAAAACATTCAGTACTTC.

This clonotype has a handful of counts. The genes are TRBV7-8 and TRBJ2-2; D remains ambiguous. V shed 0 bases and J shed 9 bases, with 8 bases lying between them. This CDR3 region has 13 residues. Germline CDR1 reads SGHVS; CDR2 reads FQNEAQ. CDR3 loop: CASSLAWNRELFF. CDR3 nucleotides: TGTGCCAGCAGCTTAGCTTGGAACAGGGAGCTGTTTTTT.